One and the same sample provided the 13 T cell receptor beta chains below, sequenced in a study of shared clonotypes between healthy human individuals. Method: immunoSEQ multiplex PCR; TCRdb's copy keeps in-frame clones and lacks some. In the table there are a few million clones, approximately 94% of which are singletons. Sequenced: naive CD4+ T cells sorted from blood. The subset: CD45RA+ positively selected. The source is a man younger than 35 in good health.

The chain uses TRBV25-1 and TRBJ1-4; D not resolved. The CDR3 has 16 amino acids. Germline assignment: CDR1 MGHDK and CDR2 SYGVNS. V dropped 3 bases and J dropped 2 bases, with 13 bases sitting between them. The chain's CDR3 is CASSEGWWTTNEKLFF. The CDR3 bases are TGTGCCAGCAGTGAGGGTTGGTGGACGACTAATGAAAAACTGTTTTTT.

J is TRBJ1-1 and V is TRBV7-9, with 10 bases that match TRBD1. Looked up from germline, CDR1 is SEHNR and CDR2 is FQNEAQ (reference sequence). The J segment lost 4 bases and the V segment lost 1 base, leaving 9 bases of the junction unmatched. CDR3 length equals 17 residues. DNA for the CDR3: TGTGCCAGCAGCTTAGAGACCGGGACAGGGGTTGGCACTGAAGCTTTCTTT. As protein: CASSLETGTGVGTEAFF. The full variable domain, with the rest looked up from reference TRBV7-9 and TRBJ1-1, is DTGVSQNPRHKITKRGQNVTFRCDPISEHNRLYWYRQTLGQGPEFLTYFQNEAQLEKSRLLSDRFSAERPKGSFSTLEIQRTEQGDSAMYLCASSLETGTGVGTEAFFGQGTRLTVV.

The rearrangement joins TRBV25-1 to TRBJ1-2; D gene uncertain. Germline CDR1 reads MGHDK; CDR2 reads SYGVNS. The length of the CDR3 is 12 residues. Trimming took 4 bases from V and 5 from J, leaving 8 bases between them. This chain's CDR3 is CASSAGLYGYTF. In DNA, the CDR3 is TGTGCCAGCAGTGCCGGGCTTTATGGCTACACCTTC.

As regards this clone: The sample holds other DNA sequences that translate to the same CDR3. This chain joins TRBV5-1 and TRBJ1-5; the D is unclear. The CDR3 spans 13 residues. V was trimmed by 0 bases and J by 7 bases, leaving 8 bases between them. CDR1 is SGHRS and CDR2 is YFSETQ in the germline V gene. The chain's CDR3 is CASSLEGGQPQHF. CDR3 bases: TGCGCCAGCAGCTTGGAGGGAGGGCAGCCCCAGCATTTT.

The chain combines TRBV2 with TRBJ1-3; D is undetermined. The germline CDR1 and CDR2 sequences are SNHLY and FYNNEI. V lost 6 bases and J 0 bases, leaving 12 bases between the germline ends. CDR3 length equals 15 residues. The CDR3 DNA is TGTGCCAGCAGCCCAATAGGACTCTCTGGAAACACCATATATTTT. It codes for CASSPIGLSGNTIYF.

The chain employs TRBV5-4 and TRBJ2-2; tentative D call: TRBD1 (6 bases). CDR1 and CDR2 (germline): SGHNT, YYREEE (reference sequence). The CDR3 spans 15 residues. V lost 4 bases and J 2 bases, leaving 12 bases between the germline ends. CDR3 in DNA: TGTGCCAGCAGCCAGGGACACCTAAACACCGGGGAGCTGTTTTTT. This encodes CASSQGHLNTGELFF.

The chain combines TRBV29-1 with TRBJ2-1; D is perhaps TRBD1 (5 bases). The V gene lost 2 bases and the J gene lost 4 bases, with 15 bases spanning the gap. CDR3 size: 15 residues. Per germline, CDR1 SQVTM and CDR2 ANQGSEA. CDR3 protein: CSVEIAGMWYNEQFF. CDR3 DNA: TGCAGCGTTGAAATTGCAGGGATGTGGTACAATGAGCAGTTCTTC.

The chain carries TRBV2 and TRBJ1-5; no firm D call. V was trimmed by 1 base and J by 3 bases, leaving 10 bases between them. The CDR3 runs to 15 residues. Germline-derived CDR1 and CDR2 are SNHLY and FYNNEI. The CDR3, as DNA: TGTGCCAGCAGTGAAGATCGGCGAACCAATCAGCCCCAGCATTTT. This sequence encodes CASSEDRRTNQPQHF.

The V call is TRBV12-5, the J call TRBJ2-7, with a tentative D call TRBD1 (6 bases). The CDR3 has 15 amino acids. Trimming took off 0 bases at V and 4 bases at J, with 13 bases between the two ends. The germline gives CDR1 LGHNT, CDR2 FRNRAP. CDR3 protein: CASGLVPNRVYEQYF. CDR3 DNA sequence: TGTGCTAGTGGTTTGGTACCCAACAGGGTTTACGAGCAGTACTTC.

This clone was detected only a few times. The junction shows a germline mismatch at one end, possibly a read error. This chain links TRBV30 with TRBJ1-2; TRBD1 aligns across 7 bases. Germline V gene data show CDR1 as GTSNPN and CDR2 as SVGIG (reference sequence). CDR3 size: 11 residues. Here the CDR3 reads CAWSQIRDSYF. CDR3 sequence (DNA): TGTGCCTGGAGTCAAATCCGGGACAGCTACTTC.

J is TRBJ1-5 and V is TRBV7-8; D unclear. CDR1 is SGHVS and CDR2 is FQNEAQ in the germline V gene. The CDR3 contains 17 residues. Trimming stripped 2 bases from V and 1 base from J, with 15 bases between. The CDR3 coding sequence is TGTGCCAGCAGCTTATCTCCTCCCCTAGGGAGCAATCAGCCCCAGCATTTT. Amino acid sequence: CASSLSPPLGSNQPQHF. The full variable domain, rest sourced from reference TRBV7-8 and TRBJ1-5, is GAGVSQSPRYKVAKRGQDVALRCDPISGHVSLFWYQQALGQGPEFLTYFQNEAQLDKSGLPSDRFFAERPEGSVSTLKIQRTQQEDSAVYLCASSLSPPLGSNQPQHFGDGTRLSIL.

V and J are TRBV9 and TRBJ2-7; D unresolved. This CDR3 has 14 residues. The V and J ends lost 0 bases and 2 bases respectively, with 9 bases between them. Germline values: CDR1 SGDLS, CDR2 YYNGEE. The CDR3 reads CASSVVASTYEQYF. The CDR3 nucleotides read TGTGCCAGCAGCGTAGTGGCATCCACCTACGAGCAGTACTTC.

In the case of this clone: Within the sample, other DNA sequences also encode this same CDR3. This chain links TRBV11-2 with TRBJ1-1; D is possibly TRBD1 (6 bases). Germline V gene sequence: CDR1 SGHAT, CDR2 FQNNGV. This CDR3 region has 14 residues. The V end was cut by 1 base, the J end by 5 bases, with 11 bases between. The CDR3 sequence is CASSLGQGRTEAFF. CDR3 DNA sequence: TGTGCCAGCAGCTTAGGGCAGGGGAGGACTGAAGCTTTCTTT.